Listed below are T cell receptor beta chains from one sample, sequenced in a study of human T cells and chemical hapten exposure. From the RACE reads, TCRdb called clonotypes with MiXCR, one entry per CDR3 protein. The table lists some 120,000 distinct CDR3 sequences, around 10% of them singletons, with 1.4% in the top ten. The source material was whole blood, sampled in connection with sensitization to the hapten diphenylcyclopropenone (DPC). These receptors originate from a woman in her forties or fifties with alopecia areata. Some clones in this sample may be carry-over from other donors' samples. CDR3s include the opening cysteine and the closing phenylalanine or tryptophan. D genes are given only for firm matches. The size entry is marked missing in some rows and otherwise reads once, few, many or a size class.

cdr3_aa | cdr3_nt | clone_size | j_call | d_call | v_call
CASSPRQGSGGYTF | TGTGCCAGCAGCCCCCGACAGGGGTCGGGTGGCTACACCTTC | NA | TRBJ1-2 | TRBD1 | TRBV7-6
CASSSDRSAYEQYF | TGTGCCAGCAGCTCGGACAGGTCGGCCTACGAGCAGTACTTC | NA | TRBJ2-7 | TRBD1 | TRBV5-5
CASSYRVNNEKLFF | TGTGCCAGCAGTTACAGGGTGAATAATGAAAAACTGTTTTTT | many | TRBJ1-4 | NA | TRBV12-3/TRBV12-4
CASSKTVVGVVDEQFF | TGTGCCAGCAGTAAGACGGTGGTTGGGGTTGTGGATGAGCAGTTCTTC | many | TRBJ2-1 | NA | TRBV6-5
CSVGRGRGSEQYF | TGCAGCGTTGGCAGGGGTAGGGGTAGCGAGCAGTACTTC | many | TRBJ2-7 | NA | TRBV29-1
CASSLVGTTNEKLFF | TGTGCCAGCAGTTTAGTCGGGACAACTAATGAAAAACTGTTTTTT | many | TRBJ1-4 | NA | TRBV28
CASSFGQANTGELFF | TGTGCCAGCAGCTTCGGACAGGCGAACACCGGGGAGCTGTTTTTT | few | TRBJ2-2 | TRBD1 | TRBV7-9
CASSLSSGVPNTGELFF | TGTGCCAGCAGCCTTTCTAGCGGGGTCCCGAACACCGGGGAGCTGTTTTTT | many | TRBJ2-2 | TRBD2 | TRBV12-3/TRBV12-4
CASSRTSDTGELFF | TGTGCCAGCAGCCGGACTAGCGACACCGGGGAGCTGTTTTTT | NA | TRBJ2-2 | TRBD2 | TRBV9
CASSLGGIGATLHF | TGTGCCAGCAGCTTAGGTGGCATAGGTGCCACCCTCCACTTT | many | TRBJ1-6 | NA | TRBV5-5
CASSLSAGGGVF | TGTGCCAGCAGCTTATCTGCGGGAGGGGGTGTCTTT | NA | TRBJ2-3 | TRBD2 | TRBV7-9
CATAGTGSFFEKLFF | TGTGCCACCGCAGGGACAGGAAGTTTCTTTGAAAAACTGTTTTTT | many | TRBJ1-4 | TRBD1 | TRBV28
CAISESVLARTQYF | TGTGCCATCAGTGAGTCGGTTTTAGCAAGGACGCAGTATTTT | many | TRBJ2-3 | NA | TRBV10-3
CASSESRTGAANEKLFF | TGTGCCAGCAGTGAATCGAGGACAGGGGCGGCCAATGAAAAACTGTTTTTT | few | TRBJ1-4 | TRBD1 | TRBV25-1
CATAAGHYEKLFF | TGTGCCACCGCCGCGGGACATTATGAAAAACTGTTTTTT | NA | TRBJ1-4 | NA | TRBV12-3/TRBV12-4
CASSSPWATTNEKLFF | TGTGCCAGCAGCTCCCCTTGGGCCACAACTAATGAAAAACTGTTTTTT | NA | TRBJ1-4 | NA | TRBV7-9
CASKGATSTDTQYF | TGTGCCAGCAAGGGGGCGACTAGCACAGATACGCAGTATTTT | NA | TRBJ2-3 | TRBD1 | TRBV7-9
CASSKYPGQGSFRSGYTF | TGTGCCAGCAGCAAATATCCGGGACAGGGCTCGTTTAGGTCTGGCTACACCTTC | many | TRBJ1-2 | NA | TRBV21-1
CASSRRQTYF | TGTGCCAGCAGCAGGCGCCAGACGTACTTC | few | TRBJ2-7 | NA | TRBV28
CASSSPLQDRNTEAFF | TGTGCCAGCAGCTCTCCCTTACAAGACAGGAACACTGAAGCTTTCTTT | NA | TRBJ1-1 | NA | TRBV7-9
CASRQEGGNSPLHF | TGCGCCAGCAGACAGGAAGGAGGGAATTCACCCCTCCACTTT | few | TRBJ1-6 | NA | TRBV5-1
CSARAGPNTEAFF | TGCAGTGCTAGAGCCGGGCCGAACACTGAAGCTTTCTTT | many | TRBJ1-1 | NA | TRBV20-1
CSARDRSGRATDTQYF | TGCAGTGCTAGAGATAGAAGCGGGAGGGCAACAGATACGCAGTATTTT | few | TRBJ2-3 | TRBD2 | TRBV20-1
CASSLGRDRAFF | TGTGCCAGCAGTTTAGGCCGGGACAGGGCTTTCTTT | NA | TRBJ1-1 | TRBD1 | TRBV28
CASSVNYEQYF | TGTGCCAGCAGTGTTAATTACGAGCAGTACTTC | few | TRBJ2-7 | NA | TRBV28
CASSLLEGEQYF | TGTGCCAGCAGTTTGCTGGAGGGGGAGCAGTACTTC | NA | TRBJ2-7 | NA | TRBV27
CASIDWDNSPLHF | TGTGCCAGCATAGACTGGGACAACTCACCCCTCCACTTT | many | TRBJ1-6 | NA | TRBV2
CASSLAPRGQTGTDTQYF | TGTGCCAGCAGCTTAGCGCCCCGAGGACAGACAGGCACAGATACGCAGTATTTT | many | TRBJ2-3 | NA | TRBV7-6
CSVGSSSYNEQFF | TGCAGCGTCGGTTCGAGCTCCTACAATGAGCAGTTCTTC | many | TRBJ2-1 | NA | TRBV29-1
CASSGVAGGTDTQYF | TGTGCCAGCAGTGGGGTAGCCGGGGGCACAGATACGCAGTATTTT | NA | TRBJ2-3 | NA | TRBV28
CSASTGGTSTDTQYF | TGCAGTGCCTCCACAGGGGGAACTAGCACAGATACGCAGTATTTT | few | TRBJ2-3 | TRBD1 | TRBV20-1
CASSLAGTGNEKLFF | TGTGCCAGCAGCTTAGCGGGGACAGGGAATGAAAAACTGTTTTTT | many | TRBJ1-4 | TRBD1 | TRBV7-9
CASSLTFRGVETQYF | TGTGCTAGCAGCTTGACCTTCAGGGGGGTCGAGACCCAGTACTTC | few | TRBJ2-5 | NA | TRBV7-7
CASSLGQESYEQYF | TGTGCCAGCAGCTTAGGGCAGGAAAGCTACGAGCAGTACTTC | many | TRBJ2-7 | NA | TRBV7-2
CASSLPGSMYEKLFF | TGTGCCAGCAGTCTGCCAGGATCTATGTACGAAAAACTGTTTTTT | many | TRBJ1-4 | NA | TRBV28
CASGGMEFF | TGTGCCAGCGGGGGGATGGAGTTCTTC | few | TRBJ2-1 | NA | TRBV28
CASRRQWGSYNEQFF | TGTGCCAGCAGGAGACAGTGGGGCTCCTACAATGAGCAGTTCTTC | many | TRBJ2-1 | NA | TRBV7-8
CASSLAQFAGAFF | TGTGCCAGCAGCTTAGCCCAGTTTGCTGGGGCTTTCTTT | NA | TRBJ1-1 | NA | TRBV7-2
CSAGRDSVNQPQHF | TGCAGTGCTGGAAGGGACAGTGTCAATCAGCCCCAGCATTTT | few | TRBJ1-5 | TRBD1 | TRBV20-1
CASGSPRRTLTGKYF | TGTGCTAGTGGTTCCCCACGCCGGACCCTGACCGGGAAGTACTTC | many | TRBJ2-7 | NA | TRBV12-5
CASTDFLNTGELFF | TGCGCCAGCACGGACTTCCTGAACACCGGGGAGCTGTTTTTT | few | TRBJ2-2 | NA | TRBV5-1
CASSLRGYRGQETQYF | TGTGCCAGCAGCTTAAGGGGCTACAGGGGCCAAGAGACCCAGTACTTC | NA | TRBJ2-5 | TRBD1 | TRBV7-2
CATSPGARRGYTF | TGTGCCACCTCGCCCGGGGCCCGGCGGGGCTACACCTTC | many | TRBJ1-2 | NA | TRBV7-9
CASSRRDRDSQPQHF | TGCGCCAGCAGCCGCCGGGACAGAGACTCGCAACCCCAGCATTTT | many | TRBJ1-5 | TRBD1 | TRBV4-1
CATSDLITSEQYF | TGTGCCACCAGTGATTTGATTACAAGCGAGCAGTACTTC | few | TRBJ2-7 | NA | TRBV24-1
CASSYAENTEAFF | TGTGCCAGCAGTTATGCAGAAAACACTGAAGCTTTCTTT | few | TRBJ1-1 | NA | TRBV6-5
CASRVKEQFF | TGTGCCAGCAGGGTCAAAGAGCAGTTCTTC | few | TRBJ2-1 | NA | TRBV2
CASSTTGGYSSYNEQFF | TGTGCCAGCAGTACGACAGGGGGGTACAGCTCCTACAATGAGCAGTTCTTC | many | TRBJ2-1 | TRBD1 | TRBV12-3/TRBV12-4
CASSPQTPNSPLHF | TGTGCCAGCAGCCCTCAGACCCCAAATTCACCCCTCCACTTT | NA | TRBJ1-6 | NA | TRBV6-2/TRBV6-3
CASRDDKISPLHF | TGTGCCAGCAGAGACGACAAAATTTCACCCCTCCACTTT | few | TRBJ1-6 | NA | TRBV6-2/TRBV6-3
CSADGGLSVYEQYF | TGCAGTGCGGATGGGGGGCTTTCAGTCTACGAGCAGTACTTC | few | TRBJ2-7 | NA | TRBV20-1
CASSQSSGNTIYF | TGTGCCAGCAGTCAATCATCGGGAAACACCATATATTTT | few | TRBJ1-3 | NA | TRBV12-3/TRBV12-4
CASSFQGGIDEQFF | TGTGCCAGCAGTTTCCAGGGTGGGATAGATGAGCAGTTCTTC | NA | TRBJ2-1 | NA | TRBV27
CASSLRKNIQYF | TGTGCCAGCAGTTTACGTAAAAACATTCAGTACTTC | few | TRBJ2-4 | NA | TRBV28
CASSPPTSGADTQYF | TGTGCCAGCTCACCACCCACTAGCGGTGCAGATACGCAGTATTTT | many | TRBJ2-3 | TRBD2 | TRBV18